This TCR beta chain was sequenced during a study of CD8 T cells in ankylosing spondylitis. Findings and limits, study-wide: From matched ankylosing spondylitis synovial fluid, disease-linked clones were reportedly recovered at significantly enriched levels. Ankylosing spondylitis blood appeared to carry a characteristic TCR beta motif of eight or nine highly homologous variants. Those disease-linked clones were CD8+; they were also relatively rare in peripheral blood.

Worth noting for this clonotype: Its antigen is not identified.

It was by quantitative 5'-RACE with molecular barcodes that TCR beta libraries were made. TCRdb processed the 5' RACE reads anew with MiXCR; each CDR3 protein has one entry. The data show 250,000 or so distinct CDR3 sequences, with 15% to 20% seen just once and over 25% held by the top ten. V dropped 2 bases and J dropped 4 bases, with 11 bases sitting between them. This CDR3 is built from 14 residues. Per germline, CDR1 MDHEN and CDR2 SYDVKM. The chain carries TRBV28 and TRBJ1-1; D may be TRBD1 (6 bases). The sequence came from a male donor with ankylosing spondylitis or in good health (not recorded which). Sequenced: blood, either unsorted or a sorted T cell fraction (not recorded which). The CDR3 here is CASSLTGSVTEAFF. CDR3 bases: TGTGCCAGCAGTTTAACAGGGTCGGTCACTGAAGCTTTCTTT. The full variable domain, with the rest looked up from reference TRBV28 and TRBJ1-1, is DVKVTQSSRYLVKRTGEKVFLECVQDMDHENMFWYRQDPGLGLRLIYFSYDVKMKEKGDIPEGYSVSREKKERFSLILESASTNQTSMYLCASSLTGSVTEAFFGQGTRLTVV.